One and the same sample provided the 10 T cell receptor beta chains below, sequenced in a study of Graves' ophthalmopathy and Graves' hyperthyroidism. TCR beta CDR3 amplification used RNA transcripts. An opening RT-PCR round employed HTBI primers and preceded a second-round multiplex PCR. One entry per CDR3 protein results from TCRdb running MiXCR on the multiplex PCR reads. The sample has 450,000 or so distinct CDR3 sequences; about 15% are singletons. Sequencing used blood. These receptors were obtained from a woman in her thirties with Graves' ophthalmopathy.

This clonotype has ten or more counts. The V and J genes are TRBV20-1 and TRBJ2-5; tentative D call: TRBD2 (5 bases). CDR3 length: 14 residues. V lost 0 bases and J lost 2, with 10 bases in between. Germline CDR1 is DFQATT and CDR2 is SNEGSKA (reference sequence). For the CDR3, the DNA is TGCAGTGCTAGAGATGAGGGTTGGCAAGAGACCCAGTACTTC. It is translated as CSARDEGWQETQYF.

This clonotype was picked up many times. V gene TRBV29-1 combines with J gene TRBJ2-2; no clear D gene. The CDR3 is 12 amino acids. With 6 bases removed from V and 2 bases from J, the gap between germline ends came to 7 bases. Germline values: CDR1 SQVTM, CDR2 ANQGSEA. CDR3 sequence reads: CSVTVNTGELFF. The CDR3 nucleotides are TGCAGCGTGACTGTAAACACCGGGGAGCTGTTTTTT.

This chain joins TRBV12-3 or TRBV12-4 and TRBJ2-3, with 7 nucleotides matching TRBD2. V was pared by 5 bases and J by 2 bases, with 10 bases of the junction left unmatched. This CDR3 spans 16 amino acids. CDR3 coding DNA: TGTGCCAGCAGTCCCCCCGGACTAGTCCCCACAGATACGCAGTATTTT. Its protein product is CASSPPGLVPTDTQYF.

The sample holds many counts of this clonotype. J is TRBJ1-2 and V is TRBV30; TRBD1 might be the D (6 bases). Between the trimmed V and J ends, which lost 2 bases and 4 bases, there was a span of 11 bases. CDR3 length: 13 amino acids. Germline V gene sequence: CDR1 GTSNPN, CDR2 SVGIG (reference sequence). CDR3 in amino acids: CAWSPQGRYGYTF. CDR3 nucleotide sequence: TGTGCCTGGAGTCCGCAGGGGCGCTATGGCTACACCTTC.

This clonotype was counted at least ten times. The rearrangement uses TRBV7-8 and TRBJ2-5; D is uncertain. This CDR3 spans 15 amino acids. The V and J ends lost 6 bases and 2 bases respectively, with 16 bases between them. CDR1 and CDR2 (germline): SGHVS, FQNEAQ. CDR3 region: CASSLMGRQQETQYF. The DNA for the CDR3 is TGTGCCAGCAGTTTAATGGGCAGGCAACAAGAGACCCAGTACTTC.

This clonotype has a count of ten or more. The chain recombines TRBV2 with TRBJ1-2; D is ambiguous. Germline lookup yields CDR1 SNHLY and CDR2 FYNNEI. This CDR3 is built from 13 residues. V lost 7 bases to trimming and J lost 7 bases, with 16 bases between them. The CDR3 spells CASTQLGFRGYTF. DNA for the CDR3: TGTGCCAGCACGCAATTAGGTTTTCGTGGCTACACCTTC.

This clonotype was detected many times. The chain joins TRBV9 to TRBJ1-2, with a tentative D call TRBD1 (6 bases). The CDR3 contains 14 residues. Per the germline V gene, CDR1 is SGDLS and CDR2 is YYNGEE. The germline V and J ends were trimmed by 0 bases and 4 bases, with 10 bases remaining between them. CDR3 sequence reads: CASSVGSQGYGYTF. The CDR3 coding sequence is TGTGCCAGCAGCGTAGGGTCACAGGGCTATGGCTACACCTTC.

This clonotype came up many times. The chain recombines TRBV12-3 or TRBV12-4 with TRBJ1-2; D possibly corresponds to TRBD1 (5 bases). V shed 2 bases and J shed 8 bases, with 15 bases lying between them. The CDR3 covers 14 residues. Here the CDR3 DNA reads TGTGCCAGCAGTTTAAAGGAGGGGCTCTGGGGCTACACCTTC. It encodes CASSLKEGLWGYTF.

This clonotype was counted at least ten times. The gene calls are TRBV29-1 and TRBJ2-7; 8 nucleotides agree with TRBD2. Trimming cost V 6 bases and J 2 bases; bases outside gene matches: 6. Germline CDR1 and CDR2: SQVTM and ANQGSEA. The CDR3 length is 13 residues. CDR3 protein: CSVTGLGTYEQYF. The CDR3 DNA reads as TGCAGCGTCACGGGACTAGGAACCTACGAGCAGTACTTC.

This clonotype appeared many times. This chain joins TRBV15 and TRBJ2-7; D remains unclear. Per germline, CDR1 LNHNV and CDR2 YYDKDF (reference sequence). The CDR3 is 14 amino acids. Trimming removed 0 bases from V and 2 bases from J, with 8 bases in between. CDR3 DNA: TGTGCCACCAGCAGAGAGAGGCTCCCCTACGAGCAGTACTTC. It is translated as CATSRERLPYEQYF.